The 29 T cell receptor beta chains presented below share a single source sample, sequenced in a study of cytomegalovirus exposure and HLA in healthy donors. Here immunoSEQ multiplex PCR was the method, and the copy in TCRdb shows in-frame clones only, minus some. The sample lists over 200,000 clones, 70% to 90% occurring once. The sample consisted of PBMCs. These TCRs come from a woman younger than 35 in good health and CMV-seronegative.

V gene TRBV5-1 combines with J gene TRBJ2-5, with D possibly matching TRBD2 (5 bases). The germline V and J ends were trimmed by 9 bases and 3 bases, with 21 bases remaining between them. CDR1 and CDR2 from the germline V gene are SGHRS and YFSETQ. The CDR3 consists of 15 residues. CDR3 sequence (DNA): TGCGCCACCCACCCAGGAGGCAGCGTCAAAGAGACCCAGTACTTC. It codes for CATHPGGSVKETQYF.

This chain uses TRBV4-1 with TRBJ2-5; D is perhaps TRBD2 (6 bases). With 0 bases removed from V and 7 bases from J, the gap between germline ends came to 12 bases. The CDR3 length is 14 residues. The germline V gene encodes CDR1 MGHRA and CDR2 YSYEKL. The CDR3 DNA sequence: TGCGCCAGCAGCCAAGAACTAGCCCCAGGGACCCAGTACTTC. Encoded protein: CASSQELAPGTQYF.

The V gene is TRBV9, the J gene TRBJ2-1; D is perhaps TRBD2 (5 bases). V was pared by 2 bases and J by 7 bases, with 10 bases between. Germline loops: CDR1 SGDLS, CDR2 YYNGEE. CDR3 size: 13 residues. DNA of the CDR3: TGTGCCAGCAGCGTCGGACTGGTTAATGAGCAGTTCTTC. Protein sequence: CASSVGLVNEQFF.

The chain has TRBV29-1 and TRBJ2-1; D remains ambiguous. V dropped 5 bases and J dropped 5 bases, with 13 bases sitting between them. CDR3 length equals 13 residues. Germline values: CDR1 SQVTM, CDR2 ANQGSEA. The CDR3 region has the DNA TGCAGCGTTACAGTCTTCCCGGACAATGAGCAGTTCTTC. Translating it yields CSVTVFPDNEQFF.

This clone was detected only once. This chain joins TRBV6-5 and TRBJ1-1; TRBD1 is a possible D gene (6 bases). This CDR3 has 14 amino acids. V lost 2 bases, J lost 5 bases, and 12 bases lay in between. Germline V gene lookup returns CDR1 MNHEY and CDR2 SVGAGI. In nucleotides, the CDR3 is TGTGCCAGCAGTTACCGGGGGGCGGAGACTGAAGCTTTCTTT. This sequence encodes CASSYRGAETEAFF.

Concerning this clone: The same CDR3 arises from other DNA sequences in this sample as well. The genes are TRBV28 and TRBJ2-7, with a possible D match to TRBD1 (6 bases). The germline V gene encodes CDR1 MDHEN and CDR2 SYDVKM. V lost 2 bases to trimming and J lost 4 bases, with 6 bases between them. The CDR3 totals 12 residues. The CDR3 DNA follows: TGTGCCAGCAGTTTAACAGGGTACGAGCAGTACTTC. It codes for CASSLTGYEQYF.

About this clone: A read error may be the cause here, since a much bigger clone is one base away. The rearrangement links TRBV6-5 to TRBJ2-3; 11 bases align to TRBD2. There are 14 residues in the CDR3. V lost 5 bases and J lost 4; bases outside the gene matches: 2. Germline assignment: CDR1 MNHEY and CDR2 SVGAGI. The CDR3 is CASSELAGADTQYF. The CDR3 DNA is TGTGCCAGCAGTGAACTAGCGGGAGCAGATACGCAGTATTTT.

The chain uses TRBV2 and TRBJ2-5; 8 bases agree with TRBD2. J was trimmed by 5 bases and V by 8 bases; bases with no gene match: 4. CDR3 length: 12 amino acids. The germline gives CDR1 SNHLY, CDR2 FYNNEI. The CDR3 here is CASGAGVETQYF. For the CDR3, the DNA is TGTGCCAGCGGAGCGGGAGTCGAGACCCAGTACTTC.

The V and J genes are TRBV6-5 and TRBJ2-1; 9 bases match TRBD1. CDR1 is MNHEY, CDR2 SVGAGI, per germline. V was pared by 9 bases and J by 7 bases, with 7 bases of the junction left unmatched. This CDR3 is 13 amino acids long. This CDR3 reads CASTGGPVNEQFF. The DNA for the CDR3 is TGTGCCAGTACAGGGGGCCCGGTGAATGAGCAGTTCTTC.

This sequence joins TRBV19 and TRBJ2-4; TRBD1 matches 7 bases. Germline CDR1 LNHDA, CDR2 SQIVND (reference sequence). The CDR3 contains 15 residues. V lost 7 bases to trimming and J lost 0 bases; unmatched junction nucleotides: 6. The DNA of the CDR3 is TGTGCCAGTAAGAAGACAGGGCTAGCCAAAAACATTCAGTACTTC. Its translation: CASKKTGLAKNIQYF. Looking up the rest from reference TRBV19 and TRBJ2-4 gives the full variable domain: DGGITQSPKYLFRKEGQNVTLSCEQNLNHDAMYWYRQDPGQGLRLIYYSQIVNDFQKGDIAEGYSVSREKKESFPLTVTSAQKNPTAFYLCASKKTGLAKNIQYFGAGTRLSVL.

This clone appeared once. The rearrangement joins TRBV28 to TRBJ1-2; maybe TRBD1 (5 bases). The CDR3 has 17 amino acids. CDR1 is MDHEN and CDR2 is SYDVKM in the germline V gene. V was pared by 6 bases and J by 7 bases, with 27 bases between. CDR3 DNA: TGTGCCAGCAGCCTTCCCAATATTCCAGGGCGTTCGGGTGGCTACACCTTC. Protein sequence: CASSLPNIPGRSGGYTF.

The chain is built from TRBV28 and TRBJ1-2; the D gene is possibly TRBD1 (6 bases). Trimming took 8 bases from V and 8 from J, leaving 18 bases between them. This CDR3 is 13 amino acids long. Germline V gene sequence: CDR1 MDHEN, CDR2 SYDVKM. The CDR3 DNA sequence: TGTGCCAGCGAGACCTCAGGGGTAGGAGGCTACACCTTC. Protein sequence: CASETSGVGGYTF.

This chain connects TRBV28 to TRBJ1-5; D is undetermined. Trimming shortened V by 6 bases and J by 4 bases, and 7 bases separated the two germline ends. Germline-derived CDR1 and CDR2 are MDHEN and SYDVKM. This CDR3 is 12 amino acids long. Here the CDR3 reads CASSYWNQPQHF. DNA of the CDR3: TGTGCCAGCAGCTACTGGAATCAGCCCCAGCATTTT.

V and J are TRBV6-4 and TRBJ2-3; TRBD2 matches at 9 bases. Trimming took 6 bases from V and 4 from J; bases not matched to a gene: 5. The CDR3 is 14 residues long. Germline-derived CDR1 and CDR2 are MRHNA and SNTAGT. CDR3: CASSELAGSDTQYF. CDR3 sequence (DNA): TGTGCCAGCAGCGAACTAGCGGGCTCAGATACGCAGTATTTT.

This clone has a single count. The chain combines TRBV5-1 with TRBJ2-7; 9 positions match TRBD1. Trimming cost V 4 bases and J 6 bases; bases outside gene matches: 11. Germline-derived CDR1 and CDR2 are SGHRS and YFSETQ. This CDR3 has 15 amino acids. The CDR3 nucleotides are TGCGCCAGCAGCGCAGGACAGGGGATAGGTGGCGAGCAGTACTTC. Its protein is CASSAGQGIGGEQYF. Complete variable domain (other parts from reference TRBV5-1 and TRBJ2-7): KAGVTQTPRYLIKTRGQQVTLSCSPISGHRSVSWYQQTPGQGLQFLFEYFSETQRNKGNFPGRFSGRQFSNSRSEMNVSTLELGDSALYLCASSAGQGIGGEQYFGPGTRLTVT.

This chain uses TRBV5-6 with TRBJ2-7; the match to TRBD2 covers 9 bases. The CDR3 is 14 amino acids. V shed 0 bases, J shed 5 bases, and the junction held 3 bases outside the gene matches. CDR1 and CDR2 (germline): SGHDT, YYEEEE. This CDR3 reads CASSLGLAVDEQYF. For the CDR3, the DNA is TGTGCCAGCAGCTTGGGACTAGCGGTCGACGAGCAGTACTTC.

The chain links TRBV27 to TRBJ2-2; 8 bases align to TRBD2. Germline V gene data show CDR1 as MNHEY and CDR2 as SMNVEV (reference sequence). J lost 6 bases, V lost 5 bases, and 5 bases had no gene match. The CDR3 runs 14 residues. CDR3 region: CASSPRGGSGELFF. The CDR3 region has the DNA TGTGCCAGCAGTCCCCGGGGGGGGTCCGGGGAGCTGTTTTTT.

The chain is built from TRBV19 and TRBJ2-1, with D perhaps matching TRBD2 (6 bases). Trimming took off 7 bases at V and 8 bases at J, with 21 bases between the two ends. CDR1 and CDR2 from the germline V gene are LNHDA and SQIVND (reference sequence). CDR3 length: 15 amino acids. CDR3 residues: CASNPAYVGGHEQFF. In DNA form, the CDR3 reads TGTGCCAGTAACCCCGCCTACGTGGGAGGACATGAGCAGTTCTTC.

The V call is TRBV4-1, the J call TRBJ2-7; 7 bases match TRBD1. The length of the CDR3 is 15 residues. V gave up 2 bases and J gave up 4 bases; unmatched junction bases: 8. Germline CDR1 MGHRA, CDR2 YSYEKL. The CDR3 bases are TGCGCCAGCAGCCAACTGGGGACAGTCATGTACGAGCAGTACTTC. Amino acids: CASSQLGTVMYEQYF.

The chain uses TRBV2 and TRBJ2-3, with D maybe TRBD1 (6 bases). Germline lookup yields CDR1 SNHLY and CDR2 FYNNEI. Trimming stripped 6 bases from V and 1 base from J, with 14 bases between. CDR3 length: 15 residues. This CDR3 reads CASSIQGIGTDTQYF. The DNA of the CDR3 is TGTGCCAGCAGCATCCAGGGGATAGGCACAGATACGCAGTATTTT. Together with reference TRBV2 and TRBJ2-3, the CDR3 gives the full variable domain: EPEVTQTPSHQVTQMGQEVILRCVPISNHLYFYWYRQILGQKVEFLVSFYNNEISEKSEIFDDQFSVERPDGSNFTLKIRSTKLEDSAMYFCASSIQGIGTDTQYFGPGTRLTVL.

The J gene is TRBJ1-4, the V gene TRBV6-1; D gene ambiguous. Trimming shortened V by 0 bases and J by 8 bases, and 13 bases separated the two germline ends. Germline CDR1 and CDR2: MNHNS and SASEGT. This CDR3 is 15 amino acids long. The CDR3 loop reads CASSEATGIREKLFF. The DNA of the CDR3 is TGTGCCAGCAGTGAAGCGACCGGTATCAGGGAAAAACTGTTTTTT.

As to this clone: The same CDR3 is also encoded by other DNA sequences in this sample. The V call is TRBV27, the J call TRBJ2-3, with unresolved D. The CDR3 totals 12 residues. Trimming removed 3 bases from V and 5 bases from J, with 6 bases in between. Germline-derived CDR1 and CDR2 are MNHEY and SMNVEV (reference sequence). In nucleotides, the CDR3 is TGTGCCAGCAGTTTTCCCGGAGATACGCAGTATTTT. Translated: CASSFPGDTQYF.

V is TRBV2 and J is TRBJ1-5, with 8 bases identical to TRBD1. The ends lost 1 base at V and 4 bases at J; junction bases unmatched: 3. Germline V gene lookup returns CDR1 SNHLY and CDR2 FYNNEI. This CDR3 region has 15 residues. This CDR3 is CASSEGGQGNQPQHF. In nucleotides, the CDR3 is TGTGCCAGCAGTGAAGGTGGACAGGGAAATCAGCCCCAGCATTTT.

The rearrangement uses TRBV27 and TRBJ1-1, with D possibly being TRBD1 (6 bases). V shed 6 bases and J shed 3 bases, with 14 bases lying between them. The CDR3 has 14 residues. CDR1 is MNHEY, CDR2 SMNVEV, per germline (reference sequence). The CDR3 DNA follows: TGTGCCAGCAGCTGGATGTCAGGGGACACTGAAGCTTTCTTT. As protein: CASSWMSGDTEAFF.

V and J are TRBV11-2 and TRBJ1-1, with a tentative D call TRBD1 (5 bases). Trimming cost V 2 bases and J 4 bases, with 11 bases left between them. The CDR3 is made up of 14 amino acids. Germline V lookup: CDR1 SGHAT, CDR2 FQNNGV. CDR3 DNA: TGTGCCAGCAGCTTATGGGGGGAAGGCACTGAAGCTTTCTTT. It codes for CASSLWGEGTEAFF.

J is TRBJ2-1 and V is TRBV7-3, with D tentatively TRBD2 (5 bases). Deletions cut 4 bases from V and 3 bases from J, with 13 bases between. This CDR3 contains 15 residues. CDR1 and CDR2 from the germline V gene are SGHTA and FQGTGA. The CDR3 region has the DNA TGTGCCAGCAGCTCCTTAGCGACCGGCTACAATGAGCAGTTCTTC. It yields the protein CASSSLATGYNEQFF.

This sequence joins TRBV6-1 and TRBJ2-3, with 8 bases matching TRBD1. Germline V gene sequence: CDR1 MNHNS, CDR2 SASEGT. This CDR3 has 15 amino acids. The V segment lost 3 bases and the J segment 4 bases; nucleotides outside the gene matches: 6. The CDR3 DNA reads TGTGCCAGCAGTGAGGCAGGGGGCAGGTCAGATACGCAGTATTTT. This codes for CASSEAGGRSDTQYF.

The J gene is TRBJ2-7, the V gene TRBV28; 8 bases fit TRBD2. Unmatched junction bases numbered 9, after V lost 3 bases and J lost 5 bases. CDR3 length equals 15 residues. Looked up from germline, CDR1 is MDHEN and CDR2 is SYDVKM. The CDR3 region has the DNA TGTGCCAGCAGTTTGTTCCCTAGCGGGTTTGACGAGCAGTACTTC. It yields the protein CASSLFPSGFDEQYF.

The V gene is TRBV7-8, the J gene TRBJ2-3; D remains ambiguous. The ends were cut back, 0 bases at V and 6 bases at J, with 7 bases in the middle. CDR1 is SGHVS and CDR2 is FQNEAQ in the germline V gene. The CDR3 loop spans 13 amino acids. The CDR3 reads CASSLAERDTQYF. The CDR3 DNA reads TGTGCCAGCAGCTTAGCGGAGAGGGATACGCAGTATTTT.